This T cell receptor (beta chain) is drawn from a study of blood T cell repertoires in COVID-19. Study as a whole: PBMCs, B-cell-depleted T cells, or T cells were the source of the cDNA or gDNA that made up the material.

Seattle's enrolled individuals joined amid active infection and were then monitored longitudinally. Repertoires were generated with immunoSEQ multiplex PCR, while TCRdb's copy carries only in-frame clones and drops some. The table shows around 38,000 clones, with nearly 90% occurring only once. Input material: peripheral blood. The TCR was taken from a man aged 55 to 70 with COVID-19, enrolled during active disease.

As DNA, the CDR3 is TGTGCCAGCAGCCAAGATCCCGCGGGGTCTAGCACAGATACGCAGTATTTT. Encoded protein: CASSQDPAGSSTDTQYF. The V gene is TRBV14, the J gene TRBJ2-3, with D possibly matching TRBD2 (6 bases). From germline, CDR1 is SGHDN and CDR2 FVKESK. Trimming shortened V by 0 bases and J by 0 bases, and 13 bases separated the two germline ends. This CDR3 is 17 amino acids long.